The T cell receptor beta chain under discussion was sequenced for a study of blood T cell repertoires in COVID-19. There are 12 residues in the CDR3. CDR1 is MNHNY and CDR2 is SVGAGI in the germline V gene (reference sequence). V was cut by 5 bases and J by 4 bases, with 8 bases left in between. In the study's own analysis: Amplification of reference gene primers provided the estimated nucleated cell counts. Sequenced by immunoSEQ multiplex PCR; TCRdb stores in-frame clones only, minus some. That table furnishes V, J and clone size, whereas the DNA furnished D and trimming. The table records around 140,000 clones, roughly 90% of them present only once.

This TCR came from a man between 65 and 85 years old with acute or convalescent COVID-19. The V and J genes are TRBV6-6 and TRBJ1-1; D is unresolved. The source material was peripheral blood. The CDR3 DNA is TGTGCCAGCAGTGAGGAGGGCACTGAAGCTTTCTTT. This sequence encodes CASSEEGTEAFF.